What follows are 10 T cell receptor beta chains derived from one specimen sequenced in a study of graft-versus-host responses after intestinal transplantation. These receptors' antigens are unknown. This table comes from immunoSEQ multiplex PCR, and its TCRdb copy is limited to in-frame clones, with some not included. The profile shows about 70,000 clones, over 70% of them singletons. The specimen was unstimulated CD4+ T cells sorted from spleen or lymph node cells, collected before transplant. The source is a human donor who was the organ donor for an intestinal transplant.

This sequence joins TRBV18 and TRBJ2-2; no reliable D call. Germline CDR1 KGHSH, CDR2 LQKENI. Trimming stripped 6 bases from V and 4 bases from J, with 9 bases between. The CDR3 sequence is 13 residues long. In nucleotides, the CDR3 is TGTGCCAGCTCCCCCGAGCCCACCGGGGAGCTGTTTTTT. It yields the protein CASSPEPTGELFF.

This clone came up once. One end of the junction does not line up with germline, which may come from a read error. The chain links TRBV7-7 to TRBJ2-5, with a possible D match to TRBD1 (6 bases). The CDR3 is made up of 15 amino acids. The V gene's germline CDR1 is SSHAT and CDR2 FNYEAQ (reference sequence). CDR3 in amino acids: CASSLYRESKETQYF. DNA of the CDR3: TGTGCTAGCAGCTTGTACAGGGAGAGTAAAGAGACCCAGTACTTC. Filled out from reference TRBV7-7 and TRBJ2-5, the complete variable domain reads GAGVSQSPRYKVTKRGQDVTLRCDPISSHATLYWYQQALGQGPEFLTYFNYEAQPDKSGLPSDRFSAERPEGSISTLTIQRTEQRDSAMYRCASSLYRESKETQYFGPGTRLLVL.

The gene calls are TRBV6-5 and TRBJ2-2; a weak D match, TRBD2 (6 bases). Germline CDR1 MNHEY, CDR2 SVGAGI. V was clipped by 7 bases and J by 6 bases, with 15 bases between them. This CDR3 is 14 amino acids long. As DNA, the CDR3 is TGTGCCAGCACGCTCCTGGGGGGTTCCGGGGAGCTGTTTTTT. Its protein product is CASTLLGGSGELFF.

The sample holds a few counts of this clone. The chain carries TRBV19 and TRBJ2-2; 9 nucleotides line up with TRBD1. Looked up from germline, CDR1 is LNHDA and CDR2 is SQIVND (reference sequence). Germline trimming cut 6 bases from V and 4 bases from J; bases unmatched to any gene: 9. This CDR3 is built from 16 residues. CDR3 nucleotide sequence: TGTGCCAGTAGGAACCTGGGACAGGGATCCACCGGGGAGCTGTTTTTT. Its translation: CASRNLGQGSTGELFF. Full variable domain (outside the CDR3, taken from reference TRBV19 and TRBJ2-2): DGGITQSPKYLFRKEGQNVTLSCEQNLNHDAMYWYRQDPGQGLRLIYYSQIVNDFQKGDIAEGYSVSREKKESFPLTVTSAQKNPTAFYLCASRNLGQGSTGELFFGEGSRLTVL.

The rearrangement joins TRBV5-1 to TRBJ2-3, with 7 bases lining up with TRBD2. Trimming took 4 bases from V and 3 from J; bases not matched to a gene: 17. Germline-derived CDR1 and CDR2 are SGHRS and YFSETQ. This CDR3 has 18 residues. The CDR3 nucleotides are TGCGCCAGCAGCGCCCCCCGAACTAGCGATCTAAAGACAGATACGCAGTATTTT. This sequence encodes CASSAPRTSDLKTDTQYF. The entire variable domain, with the rest obtained from reference TRBV5-1 and TRBJ2-3, is as follows: KAGVTQTPRYLIKTRGQQVTLSCSPISGHRSVSWYQQTPGQGLQFLFEYFSETQRNKGNFPGRFSGRQFSNSRSEMNVSTLELGDSALYLCASSAPRTSDLKTDTQYFGPGTRLTVL.

The chain employs TRBV4-2 and TRBJ1-2; D uncertain. The CDR3 consists of 16 residues. Germline loops: CDR1 LGHNA, CDR2 YNFKEQ. Trimming took off 0 bases at V and 3 bases at J, with 14 bases between the two ends. The CDR3 loop is CASSQDLAQVHYGYTF. As DNA, the CDR3 is TGTGCCAGCAGCCAAGACCTCGCACAAGTTCACTATGGCTACACCTTC.

This chain links TRBV6-1 with TRBJ1-2; no clear D gene. CDR3 size: 12 residues. Germline CDR1 is MNHNS and CDR2 is SASEGT. The germline V and J ends were trimmed by 1 base and 7 bases, with 7 bases remaining between them. The CDR3, as DNA: TGTGCCAGCAGTGAAGATCGGGGTGGCTACACCTTC. Encoded protein: CASSEDRGGYTF.

This sequence joins TRBV4-3 and TRBJ2-3, with TRBD2 identical over 11 bases. The CDR3 loop spans 16 amino acids. V dropped 0 bases and J dropped 2; count of bases not matched to a gene: 1. Germline loops: CDR1 LGHNA, CDR2 YSLEER. The CDR3: CASSQDSGGVTDTQYF. For the CDR3, the DNA is TGCGCCAGCAGCCAAGATAGCGGGGGGGTCACAGATACGCAGTATTTT.

The sample holds a few counts of this clone. V gene TRBV7-9 combines with J gene TRBJ2-1; TRBD2 agrees at 11 bases. The CDR3 extends over 14 amino acids. Unmatched junction bases numbered 7, after V lost 6 bases and J lost 9 bases. Germline V CDR1 and CDR2: SEHNR, FQNEAQ (reference sequence). CDR3 bases: TGTGCCAGCAGGCCTAGCGGGGGGATTTCTGAGCAGTTCTTC. It is translated as CASRPSGGISEQFF.

This chain connects TRBV29-1 to TRBJ2-7; tentatively, D is TRBD1 (6 bases). The germline V gene has CDR1 SQVTM and CDR2 ANQGSEA. Trimming pared 7 bases from V and 9 bases from J, leaving 16 bases between. The CDR3 is 11 residues long. CDR3 DNA sequence: TGCAGCGCCGGAGTACAGGGACGGCAGTACGTC. Its translation is CSAGVQGRQYV.